These 18 T cell receptor beta chains were all obtained from the same sample, sequenced in a study of shared clonotypes between healthy human individuals. The data were produced by immunoSEQ multiplex PCR, yet TCRdb's version contains in-frame clones alone and is incomplete. There are 2 million to 2.5 million clones in the sample; 85% to 95% occur only once, and 0.3% to 0.4% lies in the top ten. The specimen was naive CD4+ T cells from PBMCs. Sample subset: CD45RA+ positively selected. The receptors stem from a man younger than 35 in good health. Some clones in this sample may be carry-over from other donors' samples.

The V gene is TRBV5-1, the J gene TRBJ2-1; TRBD2 is a possible D gene (5 bases). Trimming shortened V by 1 base and J by 0 bases, and 14 bases separated the two germline ends. Germline CDR1 is SGHRS and CDR2 is YFSETQ. The CDR3 runs 17 residues. CDR3 protein: CASSLIPPTSSYNEQFF. CDR3 bases: TGCGCCAGCAGCTTGATACCTCCAACTAGCTCCTACAATGAGCAGTTCTTC.

J is TRBJ2-1 and V is TRBV5-4, with D possibly being TRBD1 (7 bases). V lost 4 bases, J lost 5 bases, and 19 bases lay in between. The CDR3 loop spans 16 amino acids. The germline CDR1 and CDR2 sequences are SGHNT and YYREEE (reference sequence). The CDR3 is CASSPRGGQGDNEQFF. Here the CDR3 DNA reads TGTGCCAGCAGCCCCAGAGGGGGGCAGGGGGACAATGAGCAGTTCTTC. The complete variable domain, with remaining parts taken from reference TRBV5-4 and TRBJ2-1, reads ETGVTQSPTHLIKTRGQQVTLRCSSQSGHNTVSWYQQALGQGPQFIFQYYREEENGRGNFPPRFSGLQFPNYSSELNVNALELDDSALYLCASSPRGGQGDNEQFFGPGTRLTVL.

This clone was detected once. Here the CDR3 DNA reads TGTGCCAGCAGCCGACAGGGGACTAGCGGGTCAGCCTACAATGAGCAGTTCTTC. Its translation: CASSRQGTSGSAYNEQFF. The chain uses TRBV4-2 and TRBJ2-1; 12 bases match TRBD2. V gave up 4 bases and J gave up 2 bases; unmatched junction bases: 9. Per germline, CDR1 LGHNA and CDR2 YNFKEQ. The CDR3 has 18 amino acids.

V usage is TRBV19 and J usage is TRBJ1-1; D gene uncertain. Germline values: CDR1 LNHDA, CDR2 SQIVND (reference sequence). V dropped 5 bases and J dropped 2 bases, with 15 bases sitting between them. The CDR3 length is 15 residues. Here the CDR3 reads CASSAIGRTNTEAFF. DNA for the CDR3: TGTGCCAGTAGTGCTATCGGGCGGACTAACACTGAAGCTTTCTTT.

The chain combines TRBV7-9 with TRBJ1-2, with D perhaps matching TRBD1 (6 bases). V dropped 2 bases and J dropped 2 bases, with 18 bases sitting between them. The germline V gene encodes CDR1 SEHNR and CDR2 FQNEAQ (reference sequence). This CDR3 spans 17 amino acids. The CDR3 DNA reads TGTGCCAGCAGCTTACTCTCTCCAGGGGTGGTCAACTATGGCTACACCTTC. It encodes CASSLLSPGVVNYGYTF.

This clone was observed a single time. The chain carries TRBV25-1 and TRBJ1-4, with TRBD1 identical over 7 bases. CDR1 and CDR2 from the germline V gene are MGHDK and SYGVNS. The CDR3 contains 12 residues. V trimming: 7 bases; J trimming: 4 bases; junction bases outside the gene matches: 0. The CDR3 DNA reads as TGTGCCAGCAACAGGGGTAATGAAAAACTGTTTTTT. Protein sequence: CASNRGNEKLFF.

The chain has TRBV5-1 and TRBJ1-3; D remains ambiguous. Trimming took off 0 bases at V and 0 bases at J, with 13 bases between the two ends. Germline V gene sequence: CDR1 SGHRS, CDR2 YFSETQ. The CDR3 contains 17 residues. The CDR3 spells CASSLEGAAFSGNTIYF. The CDR3 DNA follows: TGCGCCAGCAGCTTGGAAGGTGCGGCGTTCTCTGGAAACACCATATATTTT.

About this clone: The sample carries other DNA sequences with the same CDR3. V is TRBV18 and J is TRBJ2-5, with D perhaps matching TRBD1 or TRBD2 (5 bases each). The V end was cut by 0 bases, the J end by 4 bases, with 9 bases between. Germline V gene sequence: CDR1 KGHSH, CDR2 LQKENI. CDR3 length: 14 residues. The CDR3 sequence is CASSPPSGRETQYF. The DNA for the CDR3 is TGTGCCAGCTCACCACCTTCAGGGAGAGAGACCCAGTACTTC.

V gene TRBV2 combines with J gene TRBJ1-5, with 10 bases identical to TRBD1. With V trimmed by 7 bases and J by 0 bases, 9 bases remained unmatched. Germline loops: CDR1 SNHLY, CDR2 FYNNEI. There are 17 residues in the CDR3. The CDR3 loop is CASKRRQGAGSNQPQHF. In nucleotides, the CDR3 is TGTGCCAGCAAGCGGCGACAGGGGGCCGGTAGCAATCAGCCCCAGCATTTT.

Concerning this clone itself: Different DNA sequences within this sample yield the same CDR3. The rearrangement uses TRBV7-9 and TRBJ1-2; 8 nucleotides match TRBD1. The germline CDR1 and CDR2 sequences are SEHNR and FQNEAQ (reference sequence). The CDR3 length is 12 residues. The junction had 1 base not matched to a gene; V was cut back by 3 bases and J by 7 bases. The CDR3 region has the DNA TGTGCCAGCAGCTTTGGACAGGGTGGCTACACCTTC. Protein product: CASSFGQGGYTF.

The chain couples TRBV7-3 to TRBJ2-2; no clear D gene. Germline lookup yields CDR1 SGHTA and CDR2 FQGTGA. Trimming removed 0 bases from V and 4 bases from J, with 12 bases in between. This CDR3 has 16 residues. Here the CDR3 DNA reads TGTGCCAGCAGCTTAACGTCCCCCGGTTTCACCGGGGAGCTGTTTTTT. Translated: CASSLTSPGFTGELFF.

In its sample, this clone was seen once. For the CDR3, the DNA is TGTGCCAGCAGCGTTAGTAGCCTCTATGGGGAGCAGTACTTC. Amino acids: CASSVSSLYGEQYF. The V call is TRBV9, the J call TRBJ2-7; no clear D. This CDR3 is 14 amino acids long. Trimming took off 2 bases at V and 7 bases at J, with 16 bases between the two ends. Germline CDR1 SGDLS, CDR2 YYNGEE.

Notes on this clone: Different DNA sequences within this sample yield the same CDR3. The chain is built from TRBV5-1 and TRBJ2-3, with 7 bases fitting TRBD1. J was trimmed by 5 bases and V by 0 bases; bases with no gene match: 0. CDR1 and CDR2 from the germline V gene are SGHRS and YFSETQ. The CDR3 covers 13 residues. The CDR3 DNA is TGCGCCAGCAGCTTGGGACAGGGAGATACGCAGTATTTT. Translated: CASSLGQGDTQYF.

This clone has a handful of counts. The chain has TRBV2 and TRBJ1-1; TRBD1 might be the D (6 bases). This CDR3 is 12 amino acids long. Looked up from germline, CDR1 is SNHLY and CDR2 is FYNNEI. Trimming pared 10 bases from V and 11 bases from J, leaving 20 bases between. The CDR3 spells CATSPQGPWAFF. DNA for the CDR3: TGTGCCACCTCTCCACAGGGCCCATGGGCTTTCTTT.

With respect to this clone: This CDR3 is also generated by other DNA sequences in the sample. The rearrangement joins TRBV18 to TRBJ1-2; D not certain. CDR3 length: 13 residues. Germline loops: CDR1 KGHSH, CDR2 LQKENI. V was clipped by 1 base and J by 3 bases, with 6 bases between them. CDR3 residues: CASSPQGDYGYTF. DNA of the CDR3: TGTGCCAGCTCACCACAGGGTGACTATGGCTACACCTTC.

The J gene is TRBJ2-7, the V gene TRBV29-1; D possibly corresponds to TRBD2 (6 bases). The germline CDR1 and CDR2 sequences are SQVTM and ANQGSEA. V was clipped by 4 bases and J by 3 bases, with 13 bases between them. The CDR3 loop spans 13 amino acids. The CDR3 DNA sequence: TGCAGCGTTGTGGGGACTCCGTACTACGAGCAGTACTTC. Translating it yields CSVVGTPYYEQYF.

The chain combines TRBV6-1 with TRBJ2-1; TRBD2 agrees at 8 bases. Looked up from germline, CDR1 is MNHNS and CDR2 is SASEGT. The CDR3 contains 17 residues. V dropped 4 bases and J dropped 0; count of bases not matched to a gene: 8. The CDR3 loop reads CASSGSAGRASYNEQFF. The CDR3 DNA sequence: TGTGCCAGCAGTGGTAGTGCCGGGAGGGCCTCCTACAATGAGCAGTTCTTC.

The J gene is TRBJ2-4, the V gene TRBV18, with no clear D. CDR1 is KGHSH, CDR2 LQKENI, per germline. Trimming shortened V by 5 bases and J by 1 base, and 15 bases separated the two germline ends. This CDR3 comprises 16 residues. This CDR3 is CASSNNPPMAKNIQYF. The CDR3 region has the DNA TGTGCCAGCTCAAACAACCCCCCCATGGCCAAAAACATTCAGTACTTC.